Listed below are T cell receptor beta chains from one sample, sequenced in a study of CD8+ T cells in alopecia areata. Clones were sequenced by immunoSEQ multiplex PCR, and TCRdb holds only the in-frame ones, with some missing. The table includes roughly 120,000 clones, about 60% detected once. The sequenced sample was CD8+ T cells sorted from blood, obtained at week 24, from a patient treated with tofacitinib. These receptors all stem from a human donor with alopecia areata. CDR3s include the opening cysteine and the closing phenylalanine or tryptophan. The D gene is left open where the match is weak. Where a row states a size, it is once, few, many or the class of an expanded clone; other rows omit it.

- | TRBD2 | TRBJ2-2 | TRBV7-9 | TGTGCCAGCAGCTTAGGACTAGGCGGGAGTGCCGGGGAGCTGTTTTTT | CASSLGLGGSAGELFF
- | TRBD1 | TRBJ1-6 | TRBV15 | TGTGCCACCAGCAGCGACAGGGCAGAACCCCTCCACTTT | CATSSDRAEPLHF
- | TRBD1 | TRBJ2-7 | TRBV10-3 | TGTGCCATCAGTGCCAAGGGTACGGGGACAGCCAATTCCTACGAGCAGTACTTC | CAISAKGTGTANSYEQYF
- | - | TRBJ2-5 | TRBV2 | TGTGCCATACATTCCGGGACTGTCAGGGAGACCCAGTACTTC | CAIHSGTVRETQYF
few | - | TRBJ1-5 | TRBV9 | TGTGCCAGCAGCGTAGAAGATAGCAATCAGCCCCAGCATTTT | CASSVEDSNQPQHF
- | - | TRBJ2-5 | TRBV6-5 | TGTGCCAGCAGCCTCCGGGCAGGAAGGGGAGAGACCCAGTACTTC | CASSLRAGRGETQYF
- | - | TRBJ1-1 | TRBV4-3 | TGCGCCAGCAGCCAAGAACGTGTAGGGACCGGGGTTACTGAAGCTTTCTTT | CASSQERVGTGVTEAFF
- | - | TRBJ2-5 | TRBV5-1 | TGCGCCAGCAGCCCGGACAGTAGGGAGACCCAGTACTTC | CASSPDSRETQYF
few | TRBD2 | TRBJ2-3 | TRBV27 | TGTGCCAGCTGGAGCGGGGGTACAGATACGCAGTATTTT | CASWSGGTDTQYF
- | TRBD2 | TRBJ2-5 | TRBV7-8 | TGTGCCAGCAGCCGGGCGGGGGGAGGTGAGACCCAGTACTTC | CASSRAGGGETQYF
- | - | TRBJ2-7 | TRBV30 | TGTGCCTGGAGCCCCGGGCCACGGGAGCAGTACTTC | CAWSPGPREQYF
- | - | TRBJ1-1 | TRBV29-1 | TGCAGCGTGGAGACAGGCGAAGCTTTCTTT | CSVETGEAFF
- | - | TRBJ2-7 | TRBV5-4 | TGTGCCAGCAGCCCGGGACCGGCGGGCTACGAGCAGTACTTC | CASSPGPAGYEQYF
- | TRBD1 | TRBJ2-3 | TRBV30 | TGTGCCTGGAGTGTACGGACAGGATGGGAGATGTTTCGGGACACAGATACGCAGTATTTT | CAWSVRTGWEMFRDTDTQYF
- | TRBD1 | TRBJ1-2 | TRBV6-6 | TGTGCCAGCAGTAGATGGGGACAGGGGGCTAGGGGCTACACCTTC | CASSRWGQGARGYTF
- | - | TRBJ2-2 | TRBV5-6 | TGTGCCAGCACCCCGGGACTGGCGGAGGACACCGGGGAGCTGTTTTTT | CASTPGLAEDTGELFF
- | TRBD2 | TRBJ2-7 | TRBV5-6 | TGTGCCAGCAGCGGGGAGGGAATGACAGCCGATAGCTCCTACGAGCAGTACTTC | CASSGEGMTADSSYEQYF
- | - | TRBJ2-7 | TRBV29-1 | TGCAGCGTTGAGGAGGGGATCCCCTACGAGCAGTACTTC | CSVEEGIPYEQYF
- | - | TRBJ2-2 | TRBV29-1 | TGCAGCGCCCTTTGGGGCACCGGGGAGCTGTTTTTT | CSALWGTGELFF
- | - | TRBJ1-1 | TRBV9 | TGTGCCAGCAGCCCGTTGCAGCCCCGGGGCACTGAAGCTTTCTTT | CASSPLQPRGTEAFF
few | - | TRBJ1-6 | TRBV28 | TGTGCCAGCAGCTCCTCGGAACCCCTCCACTTT | CASSSSEPLHF
- | - | TRBJ1-2 | TRBV5-1 | TGCGCCAGCAGTTGGGATGGCAGTCCAAACTATGGCTACACCTTC | CASSWDGSPNYGYTF
- | - | TRBJ2-7 | TRBV30 | TGTGCCTGGAGTGGTCAGGCCTCCTACGAGCAGTACTTC | CAWSGQASYEQYF